What follows are 25 T cell receptor beta chains derived from one specimen sequenced in a study of shared clonotypes between healthy human individuals. The method was immunoSEQ multiplex PCR; TCRdb's version includes in-frame clones alone and lacks a portion of them. The table lists more than 2,000,000 clones, just over 90% of them singletons. Sequenced sample: naive CD4+ T cells sorted from blood. Regarding subset: CD45RA+ positively selected. Receptor source: a man in his late teens or twenties in good health.

V usage is TRBV7-2 and J usage is TRBJ1-6; D might be TRBD1 (5 bases). The CDR3 is 15 residues long. The germline gives CDR1 SGHTA, CDR2 FQGNSA. The ends were cut back, 0 bases at V and 5 bases at J, with 8 bases in the middle. The CDR3 nucleotides are TGTGCCAGCAGCTTAGCCGGGGACCATAATTCACCCCTCCACTTT. Amino acid sequence: CASSLAGDHNSPLHF.

This clone was counted a single time. The genes are TRBV5-1 and TRBJ2-7; D unresolved. The CDR3 sequence is 14 residues long. The germline gives CDR1 SGHRS, CDR2 YFSETQ. Trimming shortened V by 2 bases and J by 0 bases, and 9 bases separated the two germline ends. The CDR3 is CASSLNGPSYEQYF. The CDR3 nucleotides read TGCGCCAGCAGCTTAAACGGGCCCTCCTACGAGCAGTACTTC.

The chain joins TRBV6-5 to TRBJ1-1; a possible D gene is TRBD1 (6 bases). Trimming pared 0 bases from V and 4 bases from J, leaving 12 bases between. From germline, CDR1 is MNHEY and CDR2 SVGAGI. The CDR3 sequence is 15 residues long. The CDR3 region is CASSYSWRGSTEAFF. The CDR3 DNA follows: TGTGCCAGCAGTTACTCTTGGAGGGGGAGCACTGAAGCTTTCTTT.

The V and J genes are TRBV6-5 and TRBJ1-3; unclear D gene. Trimming removed 5 bases from V and 7 bases from J, with 15 bases in between. The CDR3 covers 14 residues. Germline V gene sequence: CDR1 MNHEY, CDR2 SVGAGI. This CDR3 reads CASSDLVTVNTIYF. For the CDR3, the DNA is TGTGCCAGCAGTGATCTCGTCACGGTGAACACCATATATTTT.

J is TRBJ1-5 and V is TRBV6-1, with no clear D. V was clipped by 2 bases and J by 4 bases, with 9 bases between them. CDR3 length: 14 amino acids. Germline-derived CDR1 and CDR2 are MNHNS and SASEGT. The CDR3 bases are TGTGCCAGCAGTGAAAGTTCGGGGAATCAGCCCCAGCATTTT. Encoded protein: CASSESSGNQPQHF.

The chain couples TRBV7-2 to TRBJ2-2; the match to TRBD1 covers 9 bases. J gave up 8 bases and V 1 base, and 5 bases lay outside the gene matches. Germline V gene sequence: CDR1 SGHTA, CDR2 FQGNSA. The CDR3 totals 15 residues. DNA for the CDR3: TGTGCCAGCAGCTTAGGGGACAGGGTATCAGGGGAGCTGTTTTTT. It encodes CASSLGDRVSGELFF.

The chain carries TRBV18 and TRBJ1-6, with 8 bases that match TRBD1. V shed 3 bases and J 5 bases; nucleotides not matched to a gene: 3. The CDR3 sequence is 15 residues long. Germline V CDR1 and CDR2: KGHSH, LQKENI. CDR3 DNA sequence: TGTGCCAGCTCACCCCCGGGACAGGATAATTCACCCCTCCACTTT. This sequence encodes CASSPPGQDNSPLHF.

This chain links TRBV15 with TRBJ1-4; 8 positions agree with TRBD1. Germline loops: CDR1 LNHNV, CDR2 YYDKDF (reference sequence). V lost 3 bases to trimming and J lost 5 bases; unmatched junction nucleotides: 11. The CDR3 contains 17 residues. The CDR3 DNA sequence: TGTGCCACCAGCAGGCCACAGGACAGGGTTGGCAATGAAAAACTGTTTTTT. Translated: CATSRPQDRVGNEKLFF.

The genes are TRBV2 and TRBJ2-3; 7 nucleotides match TRBD2. Trimming took 6 bases from V and 5 from J; bases not matched to a gene: 8. Germline CDR1 and CDR2: SNHLY and FYNNEI. This CDR3 is built from 14 residues. This CDR3 is CASSLGGVRDTQYF. In nucleotides, the CDR3 is TGTGCCAGCAGCCTGGGAGGGGTTAGAGATACGCAGTATTTT.

Comment on this clone: Other DNA sequences in this sample translate to the same CDR3. J is TRBJ1-3 and V is TRBV6-5, with no clear D. The length of the CDR3 is 15 residues. CDR1 MNHEY and CDR2 SVGAGI come from the germline V gene. Trimming pared 0 bases from V and 1 base from J, leaving 7 bases between. CDR3 in amino acids: CASSYSLGSGNTIYF. As DNA, the CDR3 is TGTGCCAGCAGTTACTCACTAGGATCTGGAAACACCATATATTTT.

This chain links TRBV4-3 with TRBJ1-4; tentatively, D is TRBD1 (6 bases). V was trimmed by 1 base and J by 7 bases, leaving 16 bases between them. Germline V gene data show CDR1 as LGHNA and CDR2 as YSLEER. This CDR3 contains 16 residues. This CDR3 is CASSQGNGGPGEKLFF. The CDR3 nucleotides read TGCGCCAGCAGCCAAGGAAACGGGGGGCCGGGTGAAAAACTGTTTTTT.

The chain joins TRBV5-3 to TRBJ2-3; the match to TRBD2 covers 9 bases. TRBV5-3 has ORF status, its function being uncertain. The trim removed 0 bases at V and 3 bases at J, leaving 14 bases unmatched. The CDR3 loop spans 19 amino acids. CDR3 sequence reads: CARSLAPPRVAGVTDTQYF. The CDR3 region has the DNA TGTGCCAGAAGCTTGGCCCCCCCGAGGGTAGCGGGAGTGACAGATACGCAGTATTTT.

Only one count was recorded for this clone. The chain links TRBV6-5 to TRBJ2-1; a possible D gene is TRBD2 (6 bases). V dropped 4 bases and J dropped 3 bases, with 13 bases sitting between them. The CDR3 runs 15 residues. Per germline, CDR1 MNHEY and CDR2 SVGAGI. Here the CDR3 DNA reads TGTGCCAGCAGTTTGCGGGGCTCCCTCTACAATGAGCAGTTCTTC. Translated, it gives CASSLRGSLYNEQFF.

The gene calls are TRBV30 and TRBJ2-5; 10 bases align to TRBD1. The J segment lost 5 bases and the V segment lost 5 bases, leaving 14 bases of the junction unmatched. Germline assignment: CDR1 GTSNPN and CDR2 SVGIG (reference sequence). The CDR3 sequence is 16 residues long. The CDR3 nucleotides are TGTGCCTGGGGATCCGGGGACAGGGGATGGGAGGAGACCCAGTACTTC. This encodes CAWGSGDRGWEETQYF. Using reference TRBV30 and TRBJ2-5 for the parts outside the CDR3, the full variable domain is SQTIHQWPATLVQPVGSPLSLECTVEGTSNPNLYWYRQAAGRGLQLLFYSVGIGQISSEVPQNLSASRPQDRQFILSSKKLLLSDSGFYLCAWGSGDRGWEETQYFGPGTRLLVL.

The rearrangement links TRBV29-1 to TRBJ2-1; no definite D call. V was shortened by 0 bases and J by 9 bases, with 3 bases between the two germline ends. From germline, CDR1 is SQVTM and CDR2 ANQGSEA. CDR3 length equals 10 residues. The CDR3, as DNA: TGCAGCGTTGAAGAGGGTGAGCAGTTCTTC. Its protein product is CSVEEGEQFF.

A word on this clone: The sample contains more than one DNA sequence encoding this CDR3. This rearrangement joins TRBV5-4 to TRBJ1-3, with D unclear. CDR3 length equals 15 residues. Trimming left V 0 bases short and J 0 bases short, with 7 bases between. Germline values: CDR1 SGHNT, CDR2 YYREEE (reference sequence). The CDR3 sequence: CASSLAGVSGNTIYF. As DNA, the CDR3 is TGTGCCAGCAGCTTGGCAGGTGTCTCTGGAAACACCATATATTTT.

The J gene is TRBJ1-2, the V gene TRBV9; TRBD1 matches 7 bases. Germline loops: CDR1 SGDLS, CDR2 YYNGEE. The CDR3 extends over 15 amino acids. After removal of 2 bases from V and 2 bases from J, the junction contained 6 bases not matched to a gene. The CDR3 region is CASSVTGFDNYGYTF. The CDR3 nucleotides read TGTGCCAGCAGCGTGACAGGGTTCGACAACTATGGCTACACCTTC.

This chain connects TRBV6-6 to TRBJ2-7; weak D call: TRBD2 (5 bases). This CDR3 has 13 amino acids. Germline V gives CDR1 MNHNY, CDR2 SVGAGI (reference sequence). The V end lost 9 bases, the J end lost 2 bases, and 14 bases lay between the germline ends. The CDR3 is CASGLSTPYEQYF. The CDR3 nucleotides are TGTGCCAGTGGACTTTCCACACCCTACGAGCAGTACTTC.

The rearrangement links TRBV10-2 to TRBJ2-7; possibly TRBD1 for D (5 bases). Germline CDR1 reads WSHSY; CDR2 reads SAAADI. CDR3 length equals 13 residues. V lost 7 bases to trimming and J lost 2 bases, with 12 bases between them. The CDR3 loop reads CASTQGTPYEQYF. The CDR3 coding sequence is TGCGCCAGCACCCAGGGTACCCCCTACGAGCAGTACTTC.

V is TRBV2 and J is TRBJ2-4; 9 bases fit TRBD1. From germline, CDR1 is SNHLY and CDR2 FYNNEI. This CDR3 spans 19 amino acids. V lost 7 bases and J lost 0; bases outside the gene matches: 16. The CDR3 DNA reads as TGTGCCAGCACCAACCCGGGACAGGGTGATCCCTTAGCCAAAAACATTCAGTACTTC. Translating it yields CASTNPGQGDPLAKNIQYF.

DNA for the CDR3: TGTGCCAGCAGCGGCGCTGATCCGGGCCGTGGGGCCTACTTC. It encodes CASSGADPGRGAYF. This chain joins TRBV9 and TRBJ2-7, with a tentative D call TRBD1 (5 bases). Trimming shortened V by 3 bases and J by 13 bases, and 23 bases separated the two germline ends. The CDR3 extends over 14 amino acids. Per the germline V gene, CDR1 is SGDLS and CDR2 is YYNGEE.

V and J are TRBV30 and TRBJ2-1, with D tentatively TRBD1 (5 bases). The germline V and J ends were trimmed by 2 bases and 5 bases, with 13 bases remaining between them. There are 14 residues in the CDR3. Germline V gene lookup returns CDR1 GTSNPN and CDR2 SVGIG (reference sequence). The CDR3, as DNA: TGTGCCTGGAGTAGGGTCGTAGGGGACAATGAGCAGTTCTTC. Protein sequence: CAWSRVVGDNEQFF.

J is TRBJ1-5 and V is TRBV7-9; D not resolved. V lost 0 bases and J lost 7, with 13 bases in between. In germline, CDR1 is SEHNR, CDR2 FQNEAQ (reference sequence). The CDR3 spans 15 residues. CDR3 residues: CASSLAGGFGQPQHF. The CDR3 DNA reads TGTGCCAGCAGCTTAGCCGGAGGTTTTGGGCAGCCCCAGCATTTT.

The CDR3 coding sequence is TGTGCCAGCAGTCCCCGGGACAGGGCCTACGAGCAGTACTTC. Translating it yields CASSPRDRAYEQYF. V and J are TRBV6-1 and TRBJ2-7; 9 bases are a match to TRBD1. Germline CDR1 is MNHNS and CDR2 is SASEGT. The length of the CDR3 is 14 residues. Losses at the gene ends were 5 bases for V and 2 bases for J; bases not matched to a gene: 4.

V usage is TRBV5-8 and J usage is TRBJ2-6, with D possibly matching TRBD1 (6 bases). The CDR3 covers 15 residues. V was shortened by 5 bases and J by 0 bases, with 9 bases between the two germline ends. Germline-derived CDR1 and CDR2 are SGHTS and YDEGEE. The CDR3: CASRRQVSGANVLTF. In DNA form, the CDR3 reads TGTGCCAGCAGACGACAGGTCTCTGGGGCCAACGTCCTGACTTTC.